The rows below give T cell receptor beta chains drawn from one sample of a study of identical twins. TCRdb reanalysed the 5' RACE reads using MiXCR and keeps one entry per CDR3 protein. The repertoire holds approximately 190,000 distinct CDR3 sequences, with approximately 15% as singletons. This sample was shared with a second study, whose subject was T cells expressing NK-cell markers.

Source material: CD8+ T cells sorted from blood. The receptors originated from a woman under 30 in good health. The CDR3 runs from the conserved cysteine through the conserved F or W. D genes are given only for firm matches. The size entry is marked missing in some rows and otherwise reads once, few, many or a size class.

size	D	V	J	CDR3	DNA
few	NA	TRBV9	TRBJ2-3	CASSVGSEGTQYF	TGTGCCAGCAGCGTAGGGAGCGAGGGTACGCAGTATTTT
NA	TRBD1	TRBV7-9	TRBJ1-4	CASSGRDRNEKLFF	TGTGCCAGCAGCGGCCGGGACAGGAATGAAAAACTGTTTTTT
few	NA	TRBV29-1	TRBJ2-5	CSVEAGVAETQYF	TGCAGCGTTGAAGCAGGGGTTGCCGAGACCCAGTACTTC
few	TRBD2	TRBV3-1	TRBJ2-3	CASSQDDGGATDTQYF	TGTGCCAGCAGCCAAGATGACGGGGGGGCGACAGATACGCAGTATTTT
NA	TRBD1	TRBV29-1	TRBJ2-7	CSARTGQEGYEQYF	TGCAGCGCACGGACGGGACAGGAAGGTTACGAGCAGTACTTC
NA	NA	TRBV9	TRBJ2-1	CASSVADLGGNEQFF	TGTGCCAGCAGCGTAGCTGACCTGGGAGGCAATGAGCAGTTCTTC
few	NA	TRBV27	TRBJ2-1	CASSYGTSSYNEQFF	TGTGCCAGCAGTTACGGGACAAGTTCCTACAATGAGCAGTTCTTC
NA	NA	TRBV12-3/TRBV12-4	TRBJ2-4	CASSSILQERGDIQYF	TGTGCCAGCAGCAGTATTTTACAGGAGAGGGGAGACATTCAGTACTTC
few	TRBD1	TRBV7-2	TRBJ2-7	CASSPLWTGQREQYF	TGTGCCAGCAGCCCACTTTGGACAGGCCAGAGAGAGCAGTACTTC
NA	TRBD1	TRBV6-1	TRBJ2-7	CASTPQQGVGEQYF	TGTGCCAGCACCCCCCAGCAGGGGGTGGGGGAGCAGTACTTC
few	NA	TRBV12-5	TRBJ2-1	CASGLGHNEQFF	TGTGCTAGTGGTTTGGGCCACAATGAGCAGTTCTTC
few	NA	TRBV27	TRBJ2-7	CASSPRGRYEQYF	TGTGCCAGCAGCCCTAGGGGCCGCTACGAGCAGTACTTC
NA	NA	TRBV7-9	TRBJ1-2	CASSFGSGGLGGYTF	TGTGCCAGCAGCTTTGGGTCCGGGGGCTTAGGTGGCTACACCTTC
NA	TRBD1	TRBV5-6	TRBJ1-4	CASNHRQGPDEKLFF	TGTGCCAGCAACCATAGACAGGGTCCGGATGAAAAACTGTTTTTT
few	NA	TRBV4-1	TRBJ1-1	CASSHATNTEAFF	TGCGCCAGCAGCCATGCGACCAACACTGAAGCTTTCTTT
NA	NA	TRBV2	TRBJ2-1	CASGTPSYNEQFF	TGTGCCAGCGGGACCCCGTCCTACAATGAGCAGTTCTTC
NA	NA	TRBV5-1	TRBJ2-1	CASSYRSSYNEQFF	TGCGCCAGCAGCTACCGGAGCTCCTACAATGAGCAGTTCTTC
few	TRBD1	TRBV27	TRBJ2-5	CASSTLRTGVRETQYF	TGTGCCAGCAGTACCCTCCGGACAGGGGTTAGGGAGACCCAGTACTTC
many	NA	TRBV4-3	TRBJ2-1	CASSQDRIVRENAYNEQFF	TGCGCCAGCAGCCAAGATCGTATAGTTAGGGAGAACGCCTACAATGAGCAGTTCTTC
few	NA	TRBV12-3/TRBV12-4	TRBJ1-2	CASSHGTVNYGYTF	TGTGCCAGCAGCCATGGGACGGTTAACTATGGCTACACCTTC
few	NA	TRBV30	TRBJ1-1	CAWSQGGPAFF	TGTGCCTGGAGCCAAGGCGGCCCGGCTTTCTTT
many	NA	TRBV5-1	TRBJ2-1	CASRPGPADEQFF	TGCGCCAGCAGACCGGGACCGGCTGATGAGCAGTTCTTC
many	NA	TRBV12-3/TRBV12-4	TRBJ2-2	CASSLSWGGGELFF	TGTGCCAGCAGTTTAAGCTGGGGTGGCGGGGAGCTGTTTTTT
few	NA	TRBV29-1	TRBJ2-1	CSVDYGNEQFF	TGCAGCGTTGACTACGGGAATGAGCAGTTCTTC
NA	TRBD2	TRBV9	TRBJ2-1	CASSARTSGTSYNEQFF	TGTGCCAGCAGCGCCCGGACTAGCGGGACCTCCTACAATGAGCAGTTCTTC
NA	TRBD2	TRBV6-5	TRBJ2-2	CASSYSLAGVLNTGELFF	TGTGCCAGCAGTTACTCGCTAGCGGGAGTGCTGAACACCGGGGAGCTGTTTTTT
few	NA	TRBV12-3/TRBV12-4	TRBJ2-1	CASSSRLDTYSYNEQFF	TGTGCCAGCAGTTCCCGCTTAGACACTTACTCCTACAATGAGCAGTTCTTC
NA	NA	TRBV6-5	TRBJ1-1	CASSYSNSADTEAFF	TGTGCCAGCAGTTACTCGAACTCTGCGGACACTGAAGCTTTCTTT